This T cell receptor (beta chain) derives from a study of blood T cells in healthy people across ages. Study-level points and caveats: A greater number of naive CD4+ cells and higher diversity distinguished long-lived donors from aged donors. Unsorted PBMCs blocked a conclusive comparison of naive and antigen-experienced cells. Total diversity from one million sequenced T cells was likely underestimated.

In the case of this clonotype: Its antigen is undetermined.

At least 6 million PBMCs were isolated per sample. A sample-barcoded 5' primer and a J-beta primer mix were used in a second PCR of about 7 to 12 cycles. MiXCR, applied by TCRdb to the 5' RACE reads, yields one record per CDR3 protein. The data contain hundreds of thousands of distinct CDR3 sequences, over 40% of them singletons. The CDR3 has 13 residues. CDR1 and CDR2 (germline): DFQATT, SNEGSKA (reference sequence). Losses at the gene ends were 6 bases for V and 6 bases for J; bases not matched to a gene: 11. Sequences were obtained from blood. This chain uses TRBV20-1 with TRBJ2-7, with 7 bases that match TRBD1. The origin of this receptor is a woman older than 75 in good health. In nucleotides, the CDR3 is TGCAGTGCGCCCGACAGGGCTTTTGGCGAGCAGTACTTC. It specifies CSAPDRAFGEQYF.